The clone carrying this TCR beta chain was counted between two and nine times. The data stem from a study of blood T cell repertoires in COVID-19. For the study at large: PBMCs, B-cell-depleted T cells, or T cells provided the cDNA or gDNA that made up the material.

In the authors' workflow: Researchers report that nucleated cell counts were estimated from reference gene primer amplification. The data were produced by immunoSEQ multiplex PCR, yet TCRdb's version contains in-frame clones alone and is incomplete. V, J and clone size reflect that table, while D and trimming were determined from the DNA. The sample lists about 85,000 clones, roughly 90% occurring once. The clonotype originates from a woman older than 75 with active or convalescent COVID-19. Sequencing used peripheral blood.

The CDR3 reads CASSLEESSYNSPLHF. DNA of the CDR3: TGCGCCAGCAGCTTGGAGGAGAGCTCCTATAATTCACCCCTCCACTTT. This rearrangement joins TRBV5-1 to TRBJ1-6; D not certain. The CDR3 is made up of 16 amino acids. Per the germline V gene, CDR1 is SGHRS and CDR2 is YFSETQ. Trimming removed 0 bases at V and 0 bases at J, with 7 bases between.